Presented here are 10 T cell receptor beta chains from one specimen sequenced in a study of shared clonotypes between healthy human individuals. CD45RO-negative, CCR7-positively selected cells formed the naive CD8 fraction, excluding terminally differentiated effector memory CD45RA+ cells. This table comes from immunoSEQ multiplex PCR, and its TCRdb copy is limited to in-frame clones, with some not included. Of hundreds of thousands of clones in the sample, 85% to 95% were seen once. Input material: naive CD8+ T cells sorted from blood. These TCRs come from a woman aged 25 to 45 in good health.

This chain links TRBV4-1 with TRBJ2-7; D gene ambiguous. Germline V gives CDR1 MGHRA, CDR2 YSYEKL. This CDR3 has 16 residues. Between the trimmed V and J ends, which lost 0 bases and 0 bases, there was a span of 12 bases. The CDR3 DNA is TGCGCCAGCAGCCAAGAACGGCAAGTAAGCTCCTACGAGCAGTACTTC. This sequence encodes CASSQERQVSSYEQYF.

This clone came up a few times. The V and J genes are TRBV30 and TRBJ2-1, with TRBD2 identical over 14 bases. V lost 3 bases, J lost 7 bases, and 5 bases stayed unmatched. The CDR3 has 15 amino acids. Germline V gene data show CDR1 as GTSNPN and CDR2 as SVGIG (reference sequence). CDR3 loop: CAWSRGLAGDNEQFF. In nucleotides, the CDR3 is TGTGCCTGGAGCCGGGGACTAGCGGGAGATAATGAGCAGTTCTTC.

The chain uses TRBV7-8 and TRBJ1-2; a weak D match, TRBD1 (5 bases). Germline V gene data show CDR1 as SGHVS and CDR2 as FQNEAQ. The germline V and J ends were trimmed by 7 bases and 4 bases, with 19 bases remaining between them. The CDR3 contains 15 residues. The CDR3 loop is CASTHRWDFLYGYTF. DNA of the CDR3: TGTGCCAGCACCCACCGGTGGGACTTCCTCTATGGCTACACCTTC.

CDR3 in amino acids: CASSDLKGNYGYTF. The CDR3 nucleotides read TGTGCCAGCAGTGACCTAAAGGGTAACTATGGCTACACCTTC. The gene calls are TRBV25-1 and TRBJ1-2; D gene uncertain. The V gene lost 3 bases and the J gene lost 1 base, with 9 bases spanning the gap. Per the germline V gene, CDR1 is MGHDK and CDR2 is SYGVNS. This CDR3 spans 14 amino acids.

This rearrangement joins TRBV10-3 to TRBJ1-4; D not resolved. In germline, CDR1 is ENHRY, CDR2 SYGVKD. CDR3 length equals 12 residues. Trimming took 2 bases from V and 8 from J, leaving 6 bases between them. The CDR3 DNA sequence: TGTGCCATCAGTGAGGAGTCCGAAAAACTGTTTTTT. Its translation: CAISEESEKLFF.

This chain uses TRBV4-2 with TRBJ2-1; TRBD2 matches 12 bases. The CDR3 spans 18 residues. V was clipped by 2 bases and J by 3 bases; unmatched bases: 8. Germline CDR1 LGHNA, CDR2 YNFKEQ. CDR3: CASSQRPLTSGSYNEQFF. The CDR3 DNA reads as TGTGCCAGCAGCCAAAGGCCCCTGACTAGCGGGAGCTACAATGAGCAGTTCTTC.

The gene calls are TRBV2 and TRBJ2-3; 8 bases fit TRBD2. There are 15 residues in the CDR3. V shed 9 bases, J shed 1 base, and the junction held 9 bases outside the gene matches. Germline V gene data show CDR1 as SNHLY and CDR2 as FYNNEI. CDR3 residues: CARTLTSARTDTQYF. Written as DNA, the CDR3 is TGTGCCAGGACGTTGACTAGCGCCCGCACAGATACGCAGTATTTT. Using reference TRBV2 and TRBJ2-3 for the parts outside the CDR3, the full variable domain is EPEVTQTPSHQVTQMGQEVILRCVPISNHLYFYWYRQILGQKVEFLVSFYNNEISEKSEIFDDQFSVERPDGSNFTLKIRSTKLEDSAMYFCARTLTSARTDTQYFGPGTRLTVL.

This chain uses TRBV28 with TRBJ2-7; either TRBD1 or TRBD2 may supply D (6 bases each). Per germline, CDR1 MDHEN and CDR2 SYDVKM. V was cut by 7 bases and J by 3 bases, with 22 bases left in between. This CDR3 is 16 amino acids long. In DNA, the CDR3 is TGTGCCAGCACCGCGAGAAGGGGGACGGGAGACTACGAGCAGTACTTC. Translating gives CASTARRGTGDYEQYF.

Here the CDR3 DNA reads TGTGCCAGCACAGGGGGGTACGAGCAGTACTTC. This gives the protein CASTGGYEQYF. The rearrangement joins TRBV6-1 to TRBJ2-7; D possibly corresponds to TRBD1 (7 bases). The germline V and J ends were trimmed by 7 bases and 4 bases, with 8 bases remaining between them. The germline V gene encodes CDR1 MNHNS and CDR2 SASEGT. CDR3 length: 11 amino acids.

Comment on this clone: The same CDR3 arises from other DNA sequences in this sample as well. The J gene is TRBJ1-3, the V gene TRBV28; D unclear. The CDR3 is made up of 14 amino acids. Trimming stripped 5 bases from V and 0 bases from J, with 8 bases between. The germline V gene has CDR1 MDHEN and CDR2 SYDVKM. CDR3 loop: CASSLTSSGNTIYF. DNA of the CDR3: TGTGCCAGCAGTCTAACTTCCTCTGGAAACACCATATATTTT. The full variable domain, its missing parts supplied by reference TRBV28 and TRBJ1-3, is DVKVTQSSRYLVKRTGEKVFLECVQDMDHENMFWYRQDPGLGLRLIYFSYDVKMKEKGDIPEGYSVSREKKERFSLILESASTNQTSMYLCASSLTSSGNTIYFGEGSWLTVV.